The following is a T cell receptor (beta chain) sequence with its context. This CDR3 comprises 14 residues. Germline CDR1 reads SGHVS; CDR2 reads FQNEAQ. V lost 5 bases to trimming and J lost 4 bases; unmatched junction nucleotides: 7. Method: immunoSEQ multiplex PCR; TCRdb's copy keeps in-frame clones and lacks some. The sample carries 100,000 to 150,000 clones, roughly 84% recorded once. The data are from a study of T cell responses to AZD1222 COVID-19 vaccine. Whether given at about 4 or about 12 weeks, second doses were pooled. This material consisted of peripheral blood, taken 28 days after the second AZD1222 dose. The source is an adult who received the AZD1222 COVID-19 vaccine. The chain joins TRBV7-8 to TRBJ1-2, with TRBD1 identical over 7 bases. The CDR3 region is CASSLNRGGYGYTF. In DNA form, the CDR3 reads TGTGCCAGCAGCCTGAACAGGGGTGGCTATGGCTACACCTTC.